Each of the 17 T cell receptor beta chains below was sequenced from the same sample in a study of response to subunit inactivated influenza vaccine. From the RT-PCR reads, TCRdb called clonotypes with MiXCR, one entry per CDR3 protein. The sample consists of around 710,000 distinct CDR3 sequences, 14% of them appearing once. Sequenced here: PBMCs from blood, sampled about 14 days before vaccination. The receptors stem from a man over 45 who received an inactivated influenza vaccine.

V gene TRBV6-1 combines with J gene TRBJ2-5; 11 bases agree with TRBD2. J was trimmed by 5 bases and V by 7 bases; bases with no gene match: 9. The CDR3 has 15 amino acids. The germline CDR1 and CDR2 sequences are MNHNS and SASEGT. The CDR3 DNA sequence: TGTGCCAGCACCTTGACTAGCGGGGACTCCGAGACCCAGTACTTC. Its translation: CASTLTSGDSETQYF.

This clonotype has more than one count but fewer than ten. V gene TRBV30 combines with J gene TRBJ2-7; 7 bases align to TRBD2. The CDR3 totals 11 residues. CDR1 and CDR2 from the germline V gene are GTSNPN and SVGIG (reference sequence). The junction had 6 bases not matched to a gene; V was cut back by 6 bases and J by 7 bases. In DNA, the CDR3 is TGTGCCTGTGGACTAGGAGGGGAGCAGTACTTC. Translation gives CACGLGGEQYF.

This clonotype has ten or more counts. CDR3 in DNA: TGCAGTGCTAGAGAGGGAGCTAGCGGGAAGGGAAAGCAGTTCTTC. Translating gives CSAREGASGKGKQFF. V is TRBV20-1 and J is TRBJ2-1; 9 bases align to TRBD2. J gave up 11 bases and V 0 bases, and 11 bases lay outside the gene matches. The CDR3 runs to 15 residues. Per the germline V gene, CDR1 is DFQATT and CDR2 is SNEGSKA (reference sequence).

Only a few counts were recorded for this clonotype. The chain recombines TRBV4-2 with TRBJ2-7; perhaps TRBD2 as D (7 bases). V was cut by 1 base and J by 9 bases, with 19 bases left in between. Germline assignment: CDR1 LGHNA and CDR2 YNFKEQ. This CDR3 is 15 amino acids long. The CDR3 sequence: CASSQAQQGGGVQYF. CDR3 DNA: TGTGCCAGCAGCCAAGCACAACAGGGAGGGGGAGTGCAGTACTTC.

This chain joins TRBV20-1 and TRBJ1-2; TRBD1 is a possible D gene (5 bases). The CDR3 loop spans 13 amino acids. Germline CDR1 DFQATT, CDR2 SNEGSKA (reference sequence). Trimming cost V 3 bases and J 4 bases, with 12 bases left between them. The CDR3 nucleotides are TGCAGTGCTAGCAGGGCAGAGATCTATGGCTACACCTTC. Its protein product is CSASRAEIYGYTF.

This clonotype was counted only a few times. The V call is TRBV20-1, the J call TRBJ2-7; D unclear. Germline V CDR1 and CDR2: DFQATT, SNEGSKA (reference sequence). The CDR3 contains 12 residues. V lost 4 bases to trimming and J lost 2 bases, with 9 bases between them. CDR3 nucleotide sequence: TGCAGTGCTATTACCCCGCCCTACGAGCAGTACTTC. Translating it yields CSAITPPYEQYF.

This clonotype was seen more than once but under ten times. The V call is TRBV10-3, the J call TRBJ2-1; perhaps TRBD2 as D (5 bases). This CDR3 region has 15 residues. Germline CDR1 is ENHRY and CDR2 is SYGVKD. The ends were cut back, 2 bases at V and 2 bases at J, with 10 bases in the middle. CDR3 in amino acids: CAISETERTYNEQFF. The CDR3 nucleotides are TGTGCCATCAGTGAGACGGAGCGGACCTACAATGAGCAGTTCTTC.

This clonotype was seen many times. DNA for the CDR3: TGCAGCGTTGCCCAGAGCGGAGGTCAGCCCCAGCATTTT. Protein sequence: CSVAQSGGQPQHF. The gene calls are TRBV29-1 and TRBJ1-5; D remains ambiguous. Deletions cut 4 bases from V and 6 bases from J, with 13 bases between. There are 13 residues in the CDR3. From germline, CDR1 is SQVTM and CDR2 ANQGSEA.

The CDR3 region has the DNA TGTGCCAGCAGCCAAGATTTCGGGACTAGCGGCTACAATGAGCAGTTCTTC. This encodes CASSQDFGTSGYNEQFF. The V gene is TRBV14, the J gene TRBJ2-1; the match to TRBD2 covers 11 bases. V shed 0 bases, J shed 3 bases, and the junction held 4 bases outside the gene matches. This CDR3 region has 17 residues. The germline gives CDR1 SGHDN, CDR2 FVKESK.

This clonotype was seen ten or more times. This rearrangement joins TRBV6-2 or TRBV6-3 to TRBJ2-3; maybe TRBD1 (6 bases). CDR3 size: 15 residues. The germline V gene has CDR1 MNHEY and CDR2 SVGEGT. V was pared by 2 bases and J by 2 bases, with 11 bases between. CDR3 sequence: CASSYRRTATDTQYF. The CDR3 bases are TGTGCCAGCAGTTACCGACGGACAGCCACAGATACGCAGTATTTT.

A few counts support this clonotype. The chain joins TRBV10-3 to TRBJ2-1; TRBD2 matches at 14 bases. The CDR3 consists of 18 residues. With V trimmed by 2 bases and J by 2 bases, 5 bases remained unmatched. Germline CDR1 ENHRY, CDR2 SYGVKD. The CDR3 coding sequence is TGTGCCATCAGTGAGAGACTAGCGGGAGGGCCTGCCTACAATGAGCAGTTCTTC. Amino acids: CAISERLAGGPAYNEQFF.

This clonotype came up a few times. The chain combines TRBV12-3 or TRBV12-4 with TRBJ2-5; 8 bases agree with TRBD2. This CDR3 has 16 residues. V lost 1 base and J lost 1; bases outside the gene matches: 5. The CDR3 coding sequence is TGTGCCAGCAGTTTAGGGACTAGCAGGGGCCAAGAGACCCAGTACTTC. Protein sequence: CASSLGTSRGQETQYF.

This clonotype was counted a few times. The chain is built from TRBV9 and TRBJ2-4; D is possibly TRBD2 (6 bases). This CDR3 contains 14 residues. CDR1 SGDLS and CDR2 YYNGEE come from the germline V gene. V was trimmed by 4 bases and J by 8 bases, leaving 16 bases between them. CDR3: CASSLTGETHIQYF. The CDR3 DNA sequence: TGTGCCAGCAGCCTCACGGGGGAGACCCACATTCAGTACTTC.

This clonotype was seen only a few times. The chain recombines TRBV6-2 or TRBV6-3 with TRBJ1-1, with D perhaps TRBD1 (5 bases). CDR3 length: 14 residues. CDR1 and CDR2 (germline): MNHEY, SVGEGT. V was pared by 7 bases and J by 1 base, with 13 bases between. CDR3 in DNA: TGTGCCAGCATCTTACGGGGGGGGAACACTGAAGCTTTCTTT. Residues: CASILRGGNTEAFF.

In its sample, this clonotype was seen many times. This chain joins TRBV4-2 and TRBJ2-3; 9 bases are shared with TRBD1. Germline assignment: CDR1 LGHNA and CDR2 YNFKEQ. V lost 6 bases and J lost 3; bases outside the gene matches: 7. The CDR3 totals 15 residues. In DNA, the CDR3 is TGTGCCAGCAGGCGGGACAGGGCCTCTACAGATACGCAGTATTTT. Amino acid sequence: CASRRDRASTDTQYF.

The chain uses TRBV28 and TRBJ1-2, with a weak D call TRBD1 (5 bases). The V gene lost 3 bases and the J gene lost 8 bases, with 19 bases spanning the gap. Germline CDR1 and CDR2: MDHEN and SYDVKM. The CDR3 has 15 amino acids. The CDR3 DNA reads TGTGCCAGCAGTTTCGTCTTGGGCAGGGAAGGCGGCTACACCTTC. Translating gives CASSFVLGREGGYTF.

CDR3: CSASSQSGTGSPLHF. CDR3 coding DNA: TGCAGTGCTTCCTCTCAGTCGGGGACTGGATCACCCCTCCACTTT. This chain links TRBV20-1 with TRBJ1-6, with D tentatively TRBD1 (5 bases). Germline V gene data show CDR1 as DFQATT and CDR2 as SNEGSKA (reference sequence). The CDR3 is 15 amino acids. Trimming took off 5 bases at V and 10 bases at J, with 21 bases between the two ends.